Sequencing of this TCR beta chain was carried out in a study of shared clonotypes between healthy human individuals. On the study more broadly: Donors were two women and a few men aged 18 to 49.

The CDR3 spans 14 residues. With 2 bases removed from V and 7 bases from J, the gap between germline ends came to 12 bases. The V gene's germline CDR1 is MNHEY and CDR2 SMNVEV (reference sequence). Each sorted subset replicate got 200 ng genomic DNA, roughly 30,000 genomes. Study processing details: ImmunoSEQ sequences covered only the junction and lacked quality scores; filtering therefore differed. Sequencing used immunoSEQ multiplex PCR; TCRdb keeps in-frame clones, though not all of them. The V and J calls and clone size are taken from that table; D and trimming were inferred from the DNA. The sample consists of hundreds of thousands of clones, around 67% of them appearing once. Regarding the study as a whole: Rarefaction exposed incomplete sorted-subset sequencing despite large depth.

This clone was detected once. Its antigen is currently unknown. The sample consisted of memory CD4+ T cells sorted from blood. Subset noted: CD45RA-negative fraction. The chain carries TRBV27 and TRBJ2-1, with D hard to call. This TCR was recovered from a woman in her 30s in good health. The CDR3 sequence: CASSLRSPRNEQFF. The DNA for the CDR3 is TGTGCCAGCAGTTTACGATCCCCTCGGAATGAGCAGTTCTTC.